This record concerns one TCR beta chain sequence. The antigen is undetermined. Researchers built TCR beta libraries using quantitative 5'-RACE with molecular barcodes. TCRdb processed the 5' RACE reads anew with MiXCR; each CDR3 protein has one entry. The sample lists 250,000 or so distinct CDR3 sequences; more than 15% were seen once. Deletions cut 0 bases from V and 2 bases from J, with 11 bases between. The CDR3 length is 15 residues. Germline CDR1 LGHNA, CDR2 YNFKEQ. The source of the sample is a study of CD8 T cells in ankylosing spondylitis. General observations from the study: Reports of some motif variants in reactive arthritis synovial fluid and blood predate this one. The disease-linked clones had a CD8+ phenotype and low blood frequencies. Characteristic of ankylosing spondylitis blood, it appeared, was a TCR beta motif comprising several highly homologous variants.

V usage is TRBV4-2 and J usage is TRBJ2-7; D uncertain. The sample consisted of blood, either unsorted or a sorted T cell fraction (not recorded which). This TCR came from a male donor with ankylosing spondylitis or in good health (not recorded which). The CDR3 is CASSQEEDTTYEQYF. As DNA, the CDR3 is TGTGCCAGCAGCCAAGAGGAAGATACTACCTACGAGCAGTACTTC.